This entry lists 29 T cell receptor beta chains sequenced from one sample in a study of blood T cell repertoires in COVID-19. The method was immunoSEQ multiplex PCR; TCRdb's version includes in-frame clones alone and lacks a portion of them. This sample has fewer than 350,000 clones; about 85% occur once, and the top ten carry 2.5% to 3%. Sequencing was done on a sample of PBMCs or T cells enriched from blood (not recorded which). These receptors came from a woman between 50 and 59 years old who had recovered from COVID-19.

This clone was observed once. The rearrangement links TRBV7-6 to TRBJ2-7; 9 nucleotides line up with TRBD2. The CDR3 contains 19 residues. Trimming removed 4 bases from V and 0 bases from J; junction bases left unmatched: 16. Germline CDR1 is SGHVS and CDR2 is FNYEAQ. In DNA, the CDR3 is TGTGCCAGCAGCTCCGTTGTGGGGAATAGCGGGGGAAGCTCCTACGAGCAGTACTTC. It is translated as CASSSVVGNSGGSSYEQYF.

The count of this clone is one. The chain recombines TRBV6-1 with TRBJ1-5; D is possibly TRBD1 (6 bases). CDR1 and CDR2 (germline): MNHNS, SASEGT. The CDR3 is 14 residues long. V lost 5 bases to trimming and J lost 6 bases, with 14 bases between them. CDR3 loop: CASSYSDRPQPQHF. The CDR3 DNA follows: TGTGCCAGCAGTTATTCCGACAGGCCTCAGCCCCAGCATTTT.

V usage is TRBV7-9 and J usage is TRBJ1-2; TRBD1 aligns across 8 bases. Losses at the gene ends were 2 bases for V and 8 bases for J; bases not matched to a gene: 10. This CDR3 region has 15 residues. Germline V CDR1 and CDR2: SEHNR, FQNEAQ (reference sequence). The CDR3 loop reads CASSLSWTGNRGYTF. Here the CDR3 DNA reads TGTGCCAGCAGCTTATCCTGGACAGGGAACAGGGGCTACACCTTC.

The J gene is TRBJ1-4, the V gene TRBV2; no definite D call. Trimming removed 2 bases from V and 7 bases from J, with 11 bases in between. The CDR3 runs 14 residues. The germline CDR1 and CDR2 sequences are SNHLY and FYNNEI. The CDR3 DNA sequence: TGTGCCAGCAGTGAACATTCCACAGCTGAAAAACTGTTTTTT. It translates to CASSEHSTAEKLFF.

The gene calls are TRBV2 and TRBJ2-1; TRBD1 matches at 7 bases. There are 15 residues in the CDR3. Germline V gene data show CDR1 as SNHLY and CDR2 as FYNNEI. The junction had 12 bases not matched to a gene; V was cut back by 5 bases and J by 8 bases. CDR3 amino acids: CASSLDRRSLDEQFF. Here the CDR3 DNA reads TGTGCCAGCAGTCTGGACAGGAGGAGCTTAGATGAGCAGTTCTTC.

This chain connects TRBV19 to TRBJ2-3; weak D call: TRBD2 (5 bases). This CDR3 contains 16 residues. CDR1 is LNHDA, CDR2 SQIVND, per germline (reference sequence). V lost 5 bases to trimming and J lost 4 bases, with 19 bases between them. The CDR3 DNA follows: TGTGCCAGTAGTCCCCTCGGGCTCAGCGGTGCAGATACGCAGTATTTT. This gives the protein CASSPLGLSGADTQYF.

The rearrangement joins TRBV7-2 to TRBJ2-1, with 8 bases identical to TRBD2. The CDR3 covers 16 residues. Per germline, CDR1 SGHTA and CDR2 FQGNSA. The J segment lost 4 bases and the V segment lost 1 base, leaving 6 bases of the junction unmatched. CDR3 region: CASSLEGTSGYNEQFF. CDR3 in DNA: TGTGCCAGCAGCTTAGAAGGCACTAGCGGATACAATGAGCAGTTCTTC.

This clone was detected once. The rearrangement links TRBV18 to TRBJ2-3; TRBD2 aligns across 11 bases. The trim removed 4 bases at V and 4 bases at J, leaving 4 bases unmatched. Germline CDR1 KGHSH, CDR2 LQKENI. CDR3 length: 15 amino acids. The CDR3 region is CASSLLAGESDTQYF. The CDR3, as DNA: TGTGCCAGCTCACTACTAGCGGGGGAGTCAGATACGCAGTATTTT.

The V call is TRBV24-1, the J call TRBJ2-3; 12 bases are shared with TRBD2. Germline V gives CDR1 KGHDR, CDR2 SFDVKD. This CDR3 comprises 19 residues. J gave up 0 bases and V 4 bases, and 10 bases lay outside the gene matches. CDR3 DNA sequence: TGTGCCACCAGTGACCGAGGACTAGCGGGGTCCCCTAGCACAGATACGCAGTATTTT. Its protein product is CATSDRGLAGSPSTDTQYF.

The chain has TRBV28 and TRBJ1-2; 7 positions agree with TRBD1. The germline CDR1 and CDR2 sequences are MDHEN and SYDVKM. The CDR3 spans 14 residues. V lost 7 bases to trimming and J lost 5 bases; unmatched junction nucleotides: 10. The CDR3 DNA sequence: TGTGCCAGCATGAGGGGACAGACACCATATGGCTACACCTTC. Its protein is CASMRGQTPYGYTF.

The rearrangement links TRBV28 to TRBJ1-5; D possibly corresponds to TRBD1 (6 bases). Germline loops: CDR1 MDHEN, CDR2 SYDVKM. The CDR3 has 15 residues. V lost 3 bases, J lost 4 bases, and 13 bases lay in between. The chain's CDR3 is CASSFPGARNQPQHF. CDR3 coding DNA: TGTGCCAGCAGTTTCCCAGGGGCCCGGAATCAGCCCCAGCATTTT.

The rearrangement joins TRBV6-5 to TRBJ2-5; 9 bases line up with TRBD1. CDR1 is MNHEY, CDR2 SVGAGI, per germline. The V segment lost 5 bases and the J segment 4 bases; nucleotides outside the gene matches: 2. The CDR3 runs 13 residues. The CDR3 protein is CASSTGGVETQYF. CDR3 DNA sequence: TGTGCCAGCAGTACAGGGGGCGTAGAGACCCAGTACTTC.

This chain uses TRBV28 with TRBJ2-5, with a possible D match to TRBD1 (5 bases). Germline lookup yields CDR1 MDHEN and CDR2 SYDVKM. The length of the CDR3 is 14 residues. V lost 5 bases and J lost 0, with 10 bases in between. The CDR3 DNA reads as TGTGCCAGCAGTCTAGGACACAACCAAGAGACCCAGTACTTC. Protein sequence: CASSLGHNQETQYF.

About this clone: This specimen includes other DNA sequences encoding the same CDR3. This chain links TRBV28 with TRBJ1-3; no clear D gene. The length of the CDR3 is 14 residues. Germline lookup yields CDR1 MDHEN and CDR2 SYDVKM. Trimming cost V 3 bases and J 1 base, with 7 bases left between them. CDR3 protein: CASSFSGSGNTIYF. The CDR3 region has the DNA TGTGCCAGCAGTTTTTCGGGGTCTGGAAACACCATATATTTT. Looking up the rest from reference TRBV28 and TRBJ1-3 gives the full variable domain: DVKVTQSSRYLVKRTGEKVFLECVQDMDHENMFWYRQDPGLGLRLIYFSYDVKMKEKGDIPEGYSVSREKKERFSLILESASTNQTSMYLCASSFSGSGNTIYFGEGSWLTVV.

V usage is TRBV7-3 and J usage is TRBJ1-1; D gene unclear. Germline V CDR1 and CDR2: SGHTA, FQGTGA. The CDR3 is made up of 15 amino acids. V was clipped by 1 base and J by 6 bases, with 15 bases between them. The CDR3 sequence: CASSLNPQTKAEAFF. CDR3 bases: TGTGCCAGCAGCTTAAATCCCCAAACTAAGGCTGAAGCTTTCTTT.

The rearrangement joins TRBV7-2 to TRBJ1-5; 8 nucleotides align to TRBD1. The V gene end was trimmed by 5 bases and the J gene end by 5 bases; junction bases not matched to a gene: 8. The length of the CDR3 is 15 residues. CDR1 is SGHTA and CDR2 is FQGNSA in the germline V gene. The CDR3 bases are TGTGCCAGCAGCCCCCGGACAGGGCGAGATCAGCCCCAGCATTTT. Translating it yields CASSPRTGRDQPQHF.

The chain couples TRBV5-1 to TRBJ2-2; 8 positions match TRBD1. Germline lookup yields CDR1 SGHRS and CDR2 YFSETQ. CDR3 length: 16 residues. Trimming cost V 2 bases and J 6 bases; bases outside gene matches: 9. CDR3 amino acids: CASSFGTGLLAGELFF. The CDR3 DNA is TGCGCCAGCAGCTTCGGGACAGGACTTTTAGCCGGGGAGCTGTTTTTT.

The chain joins TRBV28 to TRBJ1-5; 12 bases agree with TRBD1. CDR1 MDHEN and CDR2 SYDVKM come from the germline V gene. V gave up 2 bases and J gave up 0 bases; unmatched junction bases: 2. This CDR3 is built from 17 residues. The CDR3 is CASSLGTGGYSNQPQHF. The CDR3 nucleotides read TGTGCCAGCAGTTTAGGGACAGGGGGCTATAGCAATCAGCCCCAGCATTTT.

The genes are TRBV4-1 and TRBJ1-2; D is ambiguous. CDR1 and CDR2 (germline): MGHRA, YSYEKL. The CDR3 has 15 amino acids. V was pared by 0 bases and J by 7 bases, with 15 bases between. The CDR3 sequence is CASSQDGRTFRGYTF. CDR3 nucleotide sequence: TGCGCCAGCAGCCAAGATGGCAGGACTTTCCGTGGCTACACCTTC.

The chain couples TRBV7-2 to TRBJ2-3; possible D gene TRBD1, 5 bases. V lost 5 bases and J lost 6, with 18 bases in between. Germline V lookup: CDR1 SGHTA, CDR2 FQGNSA. This CDR3 has 15 residues. DNA for the CDR3: TGTGCCAGCAGCGCGACCGACGGACAATCGGATACGCAGTATTTT. It yields the protein CASSATDGQSDTQYF.

V gene TRBV12-3 or TRBV12-4 combines with J gene TRBJ1-2; unclear D gene. Trimming pared 8 bases from V and 5 bases from J, leaving 9 bases between. The CDR3 runs 11 residues. Here the CDR3 DNA reads TGTGCCAGCCAAGGACTGTATGGCTACACCTTC. It yields the protein CASQGLYGYTF.

This clone was detected many times. The chain couples TRBV11-2 to TRBJ1-2, with TRBD1 matching over 7 bases. With 5 bases clipped from V and 8 bases from J, the junction kept 11 bases outside the gene matches. The V gene's germline CDR1 is SGHAT and CDR2 FQNNGV. This CDR3 spans 14 amino acids. CDR3 coding DNA: TGTGCCAGCAGCCCGGACAGGTCGAGCTCGGGCTACACCTTC. It yields the protein CASSPDRSSSGYTF.

The J gene is TRBJ1-2, the V gene TRBV7-3; D possibly corresponds to TRBD1 (6 bases). Germline CDR1 is SGHTA and CDR2 is FQGTGA. Trimming shortened V by 4 bases and J by 8 bases, and 26 bases separated the two germline ends. CDR3 length: 17 residues. CDR3 nucleotide sequence: TGTGCCAGCAGCTCCGTCGGAGGGGGGGTCCGGATGGGCGGCTACACCTTC. Residues: CASSSVGGGVRMGGYTF.

The CDR3 reads CASSLERGRNTQYF. The DNA of the CDR3 is TGCGCCAGCAGCTTGGAAAGGGGCCGGAATACGCAGTATTTT. V is TRBV5-1 and J is TRBJ2-3, with D maybe TRBD1 (5 bases). The CDR3 sequence is 14 residues long. V lost 0 bases and J lost 7, with 12 bases in between. Germline V gene sequence: CDR1 SGHRS, CDR2 YFSETQ.

The V call is TRBV7-6, the J call TRBJ1-2; possible D gene TRBD1, 5 bases. The CDR3 totals 13 residues. The ends were cut back, 0 bases at V and 8 bases at J, with 10 bases in the middle. The germline gives CDR1 SGHVS, CDR2 FNYEAQ. This CDR3 is CASSLASGGGYTF. The CDR3 DNA is TGTGCCAGCAGCTTAGCGAGCGGGGGAGGCTACACCTTC.

This chain uses TRBV11-2 with TRBJ2-7; D remains ambiguous. The CDR3 totals 14 residues. V lost 1 base to trimming and J lost 6 bases, with 13 bases between them. The germline V gene has CDR1 SGHAT and CDR2 FQNNGV. For the CDR3, the DNA is TGTGCCAGCAGCTTAGGCTTAGCTCCGAGCGAGCAGTACTTC. Its protein product is CASSLGLAPSEQYF.

The rearrangement joins TRBV7-6 to TRBJ2-6; no reliable D call. Trimming stripped 5 bases from V and 3 bases from J, with 14 bases between. Per the germline V gene, CDR1 is SGHVS and CDR2 is FNYEAQ. The CDR3 is 16 amino acids. The CDR3 protein is CASSTRLGSGANVLTF. In DNA, the CDR3 is TGTGCCAGCAGCACTCGACTGGGTAGTGGGGCCAACGTCCTGACTTTC.

The chain combines TRBV1 with TRBJ2-1; TRBD2, the D gene given by the table, was not confirmed from the DNA. TRBV1 is flagged as a pseudogene. This CDR3 comprises 16 residues. The DNA for the CDR3 is TGCACCAGCCGCTCACGCTGGGACTTTCCCTACAATGAGCAGTTCTTC. Translation gives CTSRSRWDFPYNEQFF.

To note about this clone: The sample has other DNA sequences that encode this CDR3 too. This rearrangement joins TRBV19 to TRBJ2-7, with 8 bases that match TRBD2. Germline V gives CDR1 LNHDA, CDR2 SQIVND (reference sequence). V lost 5 bases to trimming and J lost 3 bases; unmatched junction nucleotides: 3. The CDR3 covers 13 residues. In DNA form, the CDR3 reads TGTGCCAGTAGTCCGGGAGGGAGCTACGAGCAGTACTTC. It yields the protein CASSPGGSYEQYF.